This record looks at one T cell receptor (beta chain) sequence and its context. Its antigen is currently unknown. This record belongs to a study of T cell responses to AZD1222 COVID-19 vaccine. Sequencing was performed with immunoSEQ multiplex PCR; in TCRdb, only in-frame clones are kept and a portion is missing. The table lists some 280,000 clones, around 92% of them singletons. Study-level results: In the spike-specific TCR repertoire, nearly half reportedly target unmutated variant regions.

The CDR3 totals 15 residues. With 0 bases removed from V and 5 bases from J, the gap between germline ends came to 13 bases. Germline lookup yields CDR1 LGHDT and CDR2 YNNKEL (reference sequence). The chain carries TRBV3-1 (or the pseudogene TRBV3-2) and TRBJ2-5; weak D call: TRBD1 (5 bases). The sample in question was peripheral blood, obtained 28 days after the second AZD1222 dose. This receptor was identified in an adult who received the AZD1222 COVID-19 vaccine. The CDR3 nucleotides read TGTGCCAGCAGCCAAGATAGCAGGGCAGGCGAGACCCAGTACTTC. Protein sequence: CASSQDSRAGETQYF.